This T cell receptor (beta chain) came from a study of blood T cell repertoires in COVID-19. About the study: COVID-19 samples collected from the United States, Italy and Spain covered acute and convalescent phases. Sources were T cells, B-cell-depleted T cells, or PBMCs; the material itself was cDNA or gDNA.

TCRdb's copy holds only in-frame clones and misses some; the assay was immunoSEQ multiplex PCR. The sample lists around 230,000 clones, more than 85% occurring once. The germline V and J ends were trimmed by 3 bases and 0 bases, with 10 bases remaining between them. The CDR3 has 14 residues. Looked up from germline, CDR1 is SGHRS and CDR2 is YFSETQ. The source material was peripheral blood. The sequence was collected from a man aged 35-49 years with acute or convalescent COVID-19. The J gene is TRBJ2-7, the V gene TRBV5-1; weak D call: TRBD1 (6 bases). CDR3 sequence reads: CASSSPDSSYEQYF. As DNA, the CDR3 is TGCGCCAGCAGCTCCCCGGACAGCTCCTACGAGCAGTACTTC.